This TCR beta chain was documented in a study of blood T cells in healthy people across ages. It was with a sample-barcoded 5' primer and a J-beta primer mix that a second PCR of about 6 to 12 cycles was run. TCRdb reanalysed the 5' RACE reads using MiXCR and keeps one entry per CDR3 protein. There are some 900,000 distinct CDR3 sequences in the sample; more than 25% occur only once, and 15% to 20% lies in the top ten. CDR1 is SGHRS, CDR2 YFSETQ, per germline. CDR3 length equals 15 residues. Trimming took 4 bases from V and 6 from J, leaving 16 bases between them. Caucasian, healthy and from Russia, the donors were aged between about 6 and 90.

The sequenced sample was blood. The TCR originated in a woman at least 80 years old in good health. V usage is TRBV5-1 and J usage is TRBJ2-2, with D possibly matching TRBD1 (5 bases). The CDR3 DNA reads as TGCGCCAGCAGCCCAATTCAGGGCACCCCCGGGGAGCTGTTTTTT. Translated: CASSPIQGTPGELFF.